This record covers a single TCR beta chain. Its binding antigen is unknown. No clone much larger than this one lies a single base away; base qualities are absent. The time point label for this specimen denotes: baseline pretreatment blood. The label giving this sample's treatment or condition can be read as: 15 Gy SBRT to primary tumor, nephrectomy 4 weeks later. Serial peripheral blood from radiation-treated patients was sampled at baseline, 2 weeks and 4 weeks after SBRT to track tumor-enriched clonotypes. Renal cell carcinoma with clear cell pathology was present in all patients. Genomic DNA for TCR sequencing was prepared using the QIAamp DNA Blood Mini Kit (Qiagen). The analyses included only samples that passed all quality control checks. The germline V gene (reference sequence) sets CDR1 to SEHNR and CDR2 to FQNEAQ. V is clipped by 1 base and J by 1 base, and the sequence between their germline boundaries is 7 bases long. Measured from the cysteine to the phenylalanine, the CDR3 is 14 residues long. Here the CDR3 DNA is all that survives: 42 bases in frame from base 1.

These data originate in a study of radiation and T cells in renal cell carcinoma (dated by TCRdb to about 2020). With regard to the full study: The samples were obtained from a clinical trial, where primary renal cell carcinomas were treated with 15 Gy stereotactic body radiation therapy and then removed by nephrectomy 4 weeks afterward. Across all 50 or so samples, 4,016,671 unique CDR3 nucleotide sequences, encoding 2,658,974 unique CDR3 amino acid sequences, were identified. TCR beta sequencing covered 55 or so samples in total, comprising some 25 tumors and about 27 peripheral blood samples.

Following the manufacturer's recommendations, the immunoSEQ kit was used to generate TCR beta libraries from genomic DNA. To prepare libraries, a first multiplex PCR with proprietary primers was run, followed by a second PCR that added unique barcodes, and a bead cleanup was done after each round. Each sample batch included a kit-provided positive control reaction and a negative control reaction. The final libraries were assessed on an Agilent 4200 TapeStation D1000 ScreenTape, pooled by volume, and quantified by qPCR. Sequencing was performed on an Illumina NextSeq500 with a MidOutput 150-cycle cartridge, and 156 Read1 and 15 Index1 cycles were run with kit custom primers. The pooled library was loaded at around 0.98 pM, with a roughly 20% PhiX control spiked in. In the paper's pipeline: Vendor-processed data were analyzed in R, with a clonotype defined as all T cells sharing the same CDR3 nucleotide sequence. For clone abundance analyses, frequencies were normalized to the 10,000 most abundant clones in each sample. Public T cell clones, which averaged fewer than five per sample, were excluded before analysis. Tumor-enriched and baseline blood-enriched clonotypes were defined by at least a 32-fold difference in abundance between compartments. A beta-binomial differential abundance model was used to identify clonotypes that were expanded or contracted between blood time points. Tumor-blood repertoire similarity was measured with the Baroni-Urbani and Buser coefficient, and groups were compared using two-tailed Wilcoxon tests in R. The clones in this table, taken by TCRdb from immuneACCESS, are in-frame only. Not every clone is retained; where verified, under half of the shortfall comes from an unresolved V gene, and the cause of the rest is unknown. V and J calls plus clone size are reproduced from that table; the DNA served to infer D and trimming. This sample lists roughly 100,000 clones; about four fifths were detected once. Roughly 6.8% of the sample lies in the top ten.

Results and caveats for the whole study, not just this receptor: In blood, the top tumor clonotypes increased between baseline and 2 weeks post-radiation and then shrank by 4 weeks, which suggests that tumor-resident clones expanded only transiently. Because the trial had a single-armed design, the trial could not examine how radiation dose or scheduling affected the TCR repertoire. Tracking of blood repertoire dynamics stopped at less than 5 weeks after treatment, with no follow-up past that point. Because pretreatment tumor biopsies were not available, the study could not determine whether clonotypes were already present within the tumor at baseline.

The chain was built from TRBV7-9 and TRBJ1-1; there is no confident call for the D gene. The clonotype originates from a man aged 55 to 70 with renal cell carcinoma. Material: blood, obtained from a patient whose treatment included radiotherapy and nephrectomy. The CDR3 region reads CASSLVQRNTEAFF. The bases are TGTGCCAGCAGCTTAGTACAGCGGAACACTGAAGCTTTCTTT.